Listed below are T cell receptor beta chains from one sample, sequenced in a study of sequential checkpoint blockade in melanoma. Measured with immunoSEQ multiplex PCR; TCRdb has only the in-frame clones, and not every one. The sample records 40,000 or so clones, approximately 90% being singletons. This specimen consisted of CD8+ T cells sorted from blood (inferred from file names), obtained from a patient given nivolumab and ipilimumab in sequence. The receptors come from a human donor with melanoma. Both conserved end residues are part of each CDR3. The D gene is left open where the match is weak. Clone size is given for some rows only: seen once, a few or many times, or a class if the clone is expanded.

v_gene: TRBV7-9; d_gene: -; j_gene: TRBJ2-1; abundance: -; CDR3nt: TGTGCCAGCAGCGCGGTTAAGGTCAGCTCCTACAATGAGCAGTTCTTC; CDR3aa: CASSAVKVSSYNEQFF
v_gene: TRBV27; d_gene: TRBD1; j_gene: TRBJ2-7; abundance: once; CDR3nt: TGTGCCAGCAGTGTGGGGACAGCCTACGAGCAGTACTTC; CDR3aa: CASSVGTAYEQYF
v_gene: TRBV27; d_gene: TRBD2; j_gene: TRBJ2-7; abundance: once; CDR3nt: TGTGCCAGCAGTGAGGGTCAGGCTAGCGGGATTTACGAGCAGTACTTC; CDR3aa: CASSEGQASGIYEQYF
v_gene: TRBV4-3; d_gene: -; j_gene: TRBJ2-1; abundance: -; CDR3nt: TGCGCCAGCAGCCAAGAGGGGGGGCTAGCAGGTGAGCAGTTCTTC; CDR3aa: CASSQEGGLAGEQFF
v_gene: TRBV12-5; d_gene: TRBD2; j_gene: TRBJ2-1; abundance: -; CDR3nt: TGTGCTAGTGGTTTGACAACCCCGGGACTAGCGTACAATGAGCAGTTCTTC; CDR3aa: CASGLTTPGLAYNEQFF
v_gene: TRBV7-6; d_gene: -; j_gene: TRBJ2-1; abundance: -; CDR3nt: TGTGCCAGCAGCCCCCCCCGTGGCTCCAACAATGAGCAGTTCTTC; CDR3aa: CASSPPRGSNNEQFF
v_gene: TRBV6-4; d_gene: -; j_gene: TRBJ2-1; abundance: -; CDR3nt: TGTGCCAGCAGTTCCTCCTCAATTCGGACAGACCCCTACAATGAGCAGTTCTTC; CDR3aa: CASSSSSIRTDPYNEQFF
v_gene: TRBV4-3; d_gene: TRBD1; j_gene: TRBJ1-2; abundance: medium-sized; CDR3nt: TGCGCCAGCAGCCAAGATTGGGCAGGGGGCCTCGGTGGCTACACCTTC; CDR3aa: CASSQDWAGGLGGYTF
v_gene: TRBV7-8; d_gene: -; j_gene: TRBJ2-1; abundance: -; CDR3nt: TGTGCCAGCAGCGCAGGCGCATACGAGCAGTTCTTC; CDR3aa: CASSAGAYEQFF
v_gene: TRBV30; d_gene: TRBD1; j_gene: TRBJ1-1; abundance: once; CDR3nt: TGTGCCTGGGGGACAGTGGGGACTGAAGCTTTCTTT; CDR3aa: CAWGTVGTEAFF
v_gene: TRBV10-3; d_gene: -; j_gene: TRBJ2-2; abundance: few; CDR3nt: TGTGCCATCAGTGACAGCACCGGGGAGCTGTTTTTT; CDR3aa: CAISDSTGELFF
v_gene: TRBV13; d_gene: TRBD2; j_gene: TRBJ2-1; abundance: -; CDR3nt: TGTGCCAGCAGCTTAGTAGGACTAGTAAACGGTGAGCAGTTCTTC; CDR3aa: CASSLVGLVNGEQFF
v_gene: TRBV25-1; d_gene: TRBD1; j_gene: TRBJ2-1; abundance: -; CDR3nt: TGTGCCAGCAGTGAATGGACAGGGGATTGGTCCTACAATGAGCAGTTCTTC; CDR3aa: CASSEWTGDWSYNEQFF
v_gene: TRBV11-2; d_gene: -; j_gene: TRBJ2-7; abundance: -; CDR3nt: TGTGCCAGCAGCTTAGTAGCGTTGAGCTCCTACGAGCAGTACTTC; CDR3aa: CASSLVALSSYEQYF
v_gene: TRBV2; d_gene: -; j_gene: TRBJ2-7; abundance: -; CDR3nt: TGTGCCAGCAGAGACAGCGAGCAGTACTTC; CDR3aa: CASRDSEQYF
v_gene: TRBV6-4; d_gene: -; j_gene: TRBJ1-2; abundance: few; CDR3nt: TGTGCCAGCAGCACGGGAATCCCTGGCTACACCTTC; CDR3aa: CASSTGIPGYTF
v_gene: TRBV7-9; d_gene: -; j_gene: TRBJ2-3; abundance: -; CDR3nt: TGTGCCAGCAGCTCAAGCCTCGGGAGCACAGATACGCAGTATTTT; CDR3aa: CASSSSLGSTDTQYF
v_gene: TRBV5-1; d_gene: TRBD1; j_gene: TRBJ2-7; abundance: once; CDR3nt: TGCGCCAGCAGCTGGGGGACAGCCAACTTTTACTCCTACGAGCAGTACTTC; CDR3aa: CASSWGTANFYSYEQYF
v_gene: TRBV25-1; d_gene: TRBD2; j_gene: TRBJ2-5; abundance: -; CDR3nt: TGTGCCAGCACGGGGGGAACTAAGAAGACCCAGTACTTC; CDR3aa: CASTGGTKKTQYF
v_gene: TRBV4-1; d_gene: -; j_gene: TRBJ1-1; abundance: -; CDR3nt: TGCGCCAGCAGCCAAGCGGGGGGCTACAACACTGAAGCTTTCTTT; CDR3aa: CASSQAGGYNTEAFF
v_gene: TRBV5-6; d_gene: -; j_gene: TRBJ2-1; abundance: -; CDR3nt: TGTGCCAGCAGCGCCAGCAATGAGCAGTTCTTC; CDR3aa: CASSASNEQFF
v_gene: TRBV19; d_gene: TRBD2; j_gene: TRBJ2-7; abundance: once; CDR3nt: TGTGCCAGTAGTATGGCTAGCGGGAGCTACGAGCAGTACTTC; CDR3aa: CASSMASGSYEQYF